Below, one T cell receptor (beta chain) is given with its context. The data were taken from a study of blood T cell repertoires in COVID-19. Study in general: Sources were T cells, B-cell-depleted T cells, or PBMCs; the material itself was cDNA or gDNA.

Original handling: Amplifying reference gene primers gave estimates of nucleated cell counts. Only in-frame clones appear in the TCRdb table, and some are missing; sequencing was by immunoSEQ multiplex PCR. V and J calls and clone size are copied from that table; D and trimming were computed from the DNA. In the table there are roughly 250,000 clones, about 80% of which are singletons. The germline V gene has CDR1 MDHEN and CDR2 SYDVKM. Trimming shortened V by 7 bases and J by 0 bases, and 15 bases separated the two germline ends. CDR3 size: 15 residues. This clonotype was obtained from a woman of 80 years or more with acute or convalescent COVID-19. Sequenced input: peripheral blood. The chain links TRBV28 to TRBJ1-2; D perhaps matches TRBD1 (5 bases). CDR3: CASNSPAGANYGYTF. The CDR3 coding sequence is TGTGCCAGCAACTCCCCGGCGGGGGCTAACTATGGCTACACCTTC.